This TCR beta chain was found in a study of T cell responses to AZD1222 COVID-19 vaccine. Study-level findings and limits: Two AZD1222 doses significantly raised spike-specific TCR breadth and depth over controls. Donors in the cohort were predominantly white British and more often female, and clonal diversity was possibly underestimated.

With 0 bases removed from V and 0 bases from J, the gap between germline ends came to 15 bases. The CDR3 is 18 residues long. Germline V lookup: CDR1 MGHRA, CDR2 YSYEKL. Points on this clone: Its specificity is unknown.

Profiled with immunoSEQ multiplex PCR; TCRdb holds only in-frame clones, not every one. The data contain roughly 140,000 clones, approximately 91% of them singletons. Doses given second, at about 4 or about 12 weeks, were pooled. V is TRBV4-1 and J is TRBJ1-3, with D unclear. The TCR comes from an adult who received the AZD1222 COVID-19 vaccine. The sequences come from peripheral blood, collected 28 days after the second AZD1222 dose. CDR3 in DNA: TGCGCCAGCAGCCAAGATCTCGTGAGAGTAAGCTCTGGAAACACCATATATTTT. Translation gives CASSQDLVRVSSGNTIYF.